The 18 T cell receptor beta chains below were found in one sample sequenced in a study of T cell changes during pregnancy in multiple sclerosis (dated by TCRdb to about 2019). Library prep was done by the immunoSEQ multiplex PCR assay. TCRdb re-hosts the immuneACCESS table, in-frame sequences only. Its copies lack some clones; in the studies checked, an unresolved V gene accounts for under half of them, and the cause for the rest is not known. This sample comprises about 76,000 clones, around 93% of them detected only once. The ten largest make up over 2% of the sample. The sequencing used peripheral blood, collected in the second trimester of pregnancy. The receptors derive from a female donor with multiple sclerosis, enrolled in a pregnancy study.

The chain recombines TRBV27 with TRBJ1-2, with 9 bases lining up with TRBD1. Germline loops: CDR1 MNHEY, CDR2 SMNVEV (reference sequence). This CDR3 has 16 amino acids. Unmatched junction bases numbered 10, after V lost 4 bases and J lost 4 bases. Here the CDR3 reads CASSSTNRGRAYGYTF. The CDR3 DNA sequence: TGTGCCAGCAGTTCCACGAACAGGGGGCGCGCCTATGGCTACACCTTC.

The chain employs TRBV15 and TRBJ1-2; no reliable D call. V lost 0 bases, J lost 6 bases, and 14 bases lay in between. Per the germline V gene, CDR1 is LNHNV and CDR2 is YYDKDF (reference sequence). The CDR3 length is 15 residues. The DNA for the CDR3 is TGTGCCACCAGCAGAGATGCGGGGTTCATGGATGGCTACACCTTC. Translation: CATSRDAGFMDGYTF.

Details on this clone: One end of the junction fails to match germline, which may point to a read error. The chain uses TRBV13 and TRBJ2-7; a weak D match, TRBD2 (5 bases). The CDR3 runs 16 residues. In germline, CDR1 is PRHDT, CDR2 FYEKMQ (reference sequence). The CDR3 is CASSSGSEKSSYEQYF. The CDR3 DNA reads as TGTGCCAGCAGCTCGGGGTCAGAAAAAAGCTCCTATGAGCAGTACTTC.

The rearrangement links TRBV18 to TRBJ2-5, with 9 bases fitting TRBD2. The length of the CDR3 is 15 residues. In germline, CDR1 is KGHSH, CDR2 LQKENI. The V gene end was trimmed by 0 bases and the J gene end by 3 bases; junction bases not matched to a gene: 2. CDR3 sequence reads: CASSPPGGGEETQYF. CDR3 coding DNA: TGTGCCAGCTCACCACCGGGCGGGGGGGAAGAGACCCAGTACTTC.

The gene calls are TRBV18 and TRBJ2-1; D may be TRBD2 (6 bases). This CDR3 region has 16 residues. CDR1 and CDR2 (germline): KGHSH, LQKENI. The V and J ends lost 3 bases and 8 bases respectively, with 20 bases between them. CDR3 nucleotides: TGTGCCAGCTCACCCGGGGCCACCTCCGGGAGCTATGAGCAGTTCTTC. Translated: CASSPGATSGSYEQFF.

The rearrangement links TRBV7-2 to TRBJ1-2, with 10 positions matching TRBD1. Trimming cost V 5 bases and J 1 base; bases outside gene matches: 4. Germline V lookup: CDR1 SGHTA, CDR2 FQGNSA. The CDR3 covers 15 residues. The chain's CDR3 is CASSPRTGGNYGYTF. In nucleotides, the CDR3 is TGTGCCAGCAGCCCTAGGACAGGGGGTAACTATGGCTACACCTTC.

The chain links TRBV5-4 to TRBJ1-1, with unresolved D. V was pared by 1 base and J by 2 bases, with 6 bases between. CDR1 is SGHNT, CDR2 YYREEE, per germline (reference sequence). CDR3 size: 13 residues. In DNA, the CDR3 is TGTGCCAGCAGCTTGATACAAAACACTGAAGCTTTCTTT. It is translated as CASSLIQNTEAFF.

This clone was counted once. The V call is TRBV5-1, the J call TRBJ1-2; 9 bases are shared with TRBD1. V dropped 0 bases and J dropped 8; count of bases not matched to a gene: 5. Germline V lookup: CDR1 SGHRS, CDR2 YFSETQ. CDR3 length: 14 residues. The CDR3 nucleotides read TGCGCCAGCAGCTTGGGGGGACAGGGCCTAGGCTACACCTTC. Protein sequence: CASSLGGQGLGYTF.

The rearrangement links TRBV5-6 to TRBJ2-1; the D gene is possibly TRBD1 (5 bases). The CDR3 spans 12 residues. The ends were cut back, 4 bases at V and 7 bases at J, with 9 bases in the middle. Germline V gene data show CDR1 as SGHDT and CDR2 as YYEEEE. CDR3 residues: CASSLGVNEQFF. The CDR3 DNA is TGTGCCAGCAGCCTAGGGGTAAATGAGCAGTTCTTC.

The chain carries TRBV9 and TRBJ2-3, with a possible D match to TRBD2 (6 bases). The V end was cut by 3 bases, the J end by 0 bases, with 8 bases between. CDR3 length equals 14 residues. Per the germline V gene, CDR1 is SGDLS and CDR2 is YYNGEE. The CDR3 reads CASSGGTSTDTQYF. DNA for the CDR3: TGTGCCAGCAGCGGAGGGACTAGCACAGATACGCAGTATTTT.

This clone was seen only a few times. This chain connects TRBV10-1 to TRBJ1-1; weak D call: TRBD1 (5 bases). This CDR3 is built from 13 residues. V dropped 0 bases and J dropped 7 bases, with 9 bases sitting between them. CDR1 is WNHNN, CDR2 SYGVQD, per germline (reference sequence). The chain's CDR3 is CASSESGRGEAFF. CDR3 nucleotide sequence: TGCGCCAGCAGTGAGTCCGGAAGGGGTGAAGCTTTCTTT.

Only a few counts were recorded for this clone. The chain carries TRBV5-6 and TRBJ1-6; 10 bases are shared with TRBD1. The CDR3 loop spans 13 amino acids. The V segment lost 7 bases and the J segment 13 bases; nucleotides outside the gene matches: 8. Looked up from germline, CDR1 is SGHDT and CDR2 is YYEEEE. In DNA form, the CDR3 reads TGTGCCAGCGGACCCGGGACAGGGGATCCCCTCCACTTT. Translation gives CASGPGTGDPLHF.

The rearrangement joins TRBV7-8 to TRBJ2-7; no definite D call. The CDR3 extends over 17 amino acids. Trimming removed 0 bases from V and 0 bases from J, with 15 bases in between. The germline gives CDR1 SGHVS, CDR2 FQNEAQ. In nucleotides, the CDR3 is TGTGCCAGCAGCTTAGCGAGGATCACGGGTTCCTCCTACGAGCAGTACTTC. Amino acid sequence: CASSLARITGSSYEQYF. Combining the CDR3 with reference TRBV7-8 and TRBJ2-7 gives the whole variable domain GAGVSQSPRYKVAKRGQDVALRCDPISGHVSLFWYQQALGQGPEFLTYFQNEAQLDKSGLPSDRFFAERPEGSVSTLKIQRTQQEDSAVYLCASSLARITGSSYEQYFGPGTRLTVT.

This clone appeared a few times. The genes are TRBV7-9 and TRBJ1-2; a weak D match, TRBD1 (6 bases). CDR1 is SEHNR, CDR2 FQNEAQ, per germline (reference sequence). CDR3 length: 15 residues. Deletions cut 4 bases from V and 3 bases from J, with 15 bases between. The CDR3 here is CASSSTGTRDYGYTF. CDR3 sequence (DNA): TGTGCCAGCAGCTCTACAGGGACTAGGGACTATGGCTACACCTTC.

The chain is built from TRBV2 and TRBJ1-2; 10 bases are a match to TRBD1. Germline CDR1 reads SNHLY; CDR2 reads FYNNEI. Trimming removed 5 bases from V and 8 bases from J; junction bases left unmatched: 5. The CDR3 extends over 13 amino acids. For the CDR3, the DNA is TGTGCCAGCAGTCCCGGGACAGGGGTCGGCTACACCTTC. Its protein is CASSPGTGVGYTF.

The V call is TRBV5-1, the J call TRBJ2-5; 7 bases line up with TRBD1. V gave up 5 bases and J gave up 3 bases; unmatched junction bases: 7. The CDR3 is 14 residues long. Germline CDR1 is SGHRS and CDR2 is YFSETQ. In DNA form, the CDR3 reads TGCGCCAGCAGAACGACAGGGTACGAAGAGACCCAGTACTTC. Protein sequence: CASRTTGYEETQYF. The whole variable domain, remainder taken from reference TRBV5-1 and TRBJ2-5, is KAGVTQTPRYLIKTRGQQVTLSCSPISGHRSVSWYQQTPGQGLQFLFEYFSETQRNKGNFPGRFSGRQFSNSRSEMNVSTLELGDSALYLCASRTTGYEETQYFGPGTRLLVL.

V and J are TRBV5-6 and TRBJ1-3; no clear D. CDR3 length equals 16 residues. The germline gives CDR1 SGHDT, CDR2 YYEEEE. V was pared by 2 bases and J by 0 bases, with 12 bases between. CDR3 sequence reads: CASSFGSAHSGNTIYF. CDR3 nucleotide sequence: TGTGCCAGCAGCTTCGGATCAGCGCACTCTGGAAACACCATATATTTT.

The chain is built from TRBV27 and TRBJ2-5, with 8 bases fitting TRBD1. The V segment lost 5 bases and the J segment 3 bases; nucleotides outside the gene matches: 11. CDR1 and CDR2 from the germline V gene are MNHEY and SMNVEV (reference sequence). This CDR3 has 16 amino acids. CDR3 protein: CASSRTGTGGEETQYF. The CDR3 DNA reads TGTGCCAGCAGTAGAACCGGGACAGGAGGGGAAGAGACCCAGTACTTC.